Reported below is one T cell receptor beta chain. These data originate in a study of shared clonotypes between healthy human individuals. Profiled with immunoSEQ multiplex PCR; TCRdb holds only in-frame clones, not every one. The sample records under 550,000 clones, around 96% being singletons. The V end lost 1 base, the J end lost 7 bases, and 26 bases lay between the germline ends. The CDR3 has 18 amino acids. Germline loops: CDR1 SGHNT, CDR2 YYREEE (reference sequence). What was sequenced was naive CD4+ T cells sorted from blood. Subset given: CD45RA+ positively selected. This receptor was obtained from a woman aged 25 to 39 in good health. The chain links TRBV5-4 to TRBJ1-1; maybe TRBD1 (5 bases). CDR3 residues: CASSLSHLWGRSSGEAFF. The CDR3, as DNA: TGTGCCAGCAGCTTGTCCCATTTGTGGGGGAGATCATCGGGTGAAGCTTTCTTT.